This TCR beta chain emerged from a study of blood T cell repertoires in COVID-19. Background on the study: Italy, Spain and the United States were the sources of the convalescent and acute COVID-19 samples. T cells, B-cell-depleted T cells, or PBMCs provided the cDNA or gDNA that served as material.

The V gene end was trimmed by 5 bases and the J gene end by 4 bases; junction bases not matched to a gene: 14. Germline CDR1 SQVTM, CDR2 ANQGSEA. This CDR3 spans 16 amino acids. Per the original data handling: Nucleated cell counts were estimated from reference gene primer amplification. Clones were read by immunoSEQ multiplex PCR, and TCRdb kept only the in-frame ones, dropping some. Clone size and V and J calls were adopted from that table, with D and trimming inferred from the DNA. This sample has about 100,000 clones, with around four fifths found just once. The TCR originated in a man aged 45-60 years with active or convalescent COVID-19. The gene calls are TRBV29-1 and TRBJ2-3, with 8 bases identical to TRBD2. Material for sequencing was peripheral blood. As DNA, the CDR3 is TGCAGCGTTATAACCGGACTAGCAAGTTTGGCAGATACGCAGTATTTT. Its protein product is CSVITGLASLADTQYF.